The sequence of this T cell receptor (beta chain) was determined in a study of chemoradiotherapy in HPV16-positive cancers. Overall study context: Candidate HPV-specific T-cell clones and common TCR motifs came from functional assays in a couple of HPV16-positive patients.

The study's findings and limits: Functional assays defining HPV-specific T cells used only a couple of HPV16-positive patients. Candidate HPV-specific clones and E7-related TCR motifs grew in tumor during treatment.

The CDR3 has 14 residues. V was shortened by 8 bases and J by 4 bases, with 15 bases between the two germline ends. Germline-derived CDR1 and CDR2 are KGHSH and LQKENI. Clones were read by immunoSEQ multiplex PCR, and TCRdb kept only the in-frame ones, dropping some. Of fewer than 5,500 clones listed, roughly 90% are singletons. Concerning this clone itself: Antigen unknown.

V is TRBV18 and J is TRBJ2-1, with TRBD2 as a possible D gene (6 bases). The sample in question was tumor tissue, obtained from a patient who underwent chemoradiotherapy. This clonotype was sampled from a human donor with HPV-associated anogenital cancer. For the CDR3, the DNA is TGTGCCAGCCTAAGGGCTAGCGAATACAATGAGCAGTTCTTC. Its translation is CASLRASEYNEQFF.